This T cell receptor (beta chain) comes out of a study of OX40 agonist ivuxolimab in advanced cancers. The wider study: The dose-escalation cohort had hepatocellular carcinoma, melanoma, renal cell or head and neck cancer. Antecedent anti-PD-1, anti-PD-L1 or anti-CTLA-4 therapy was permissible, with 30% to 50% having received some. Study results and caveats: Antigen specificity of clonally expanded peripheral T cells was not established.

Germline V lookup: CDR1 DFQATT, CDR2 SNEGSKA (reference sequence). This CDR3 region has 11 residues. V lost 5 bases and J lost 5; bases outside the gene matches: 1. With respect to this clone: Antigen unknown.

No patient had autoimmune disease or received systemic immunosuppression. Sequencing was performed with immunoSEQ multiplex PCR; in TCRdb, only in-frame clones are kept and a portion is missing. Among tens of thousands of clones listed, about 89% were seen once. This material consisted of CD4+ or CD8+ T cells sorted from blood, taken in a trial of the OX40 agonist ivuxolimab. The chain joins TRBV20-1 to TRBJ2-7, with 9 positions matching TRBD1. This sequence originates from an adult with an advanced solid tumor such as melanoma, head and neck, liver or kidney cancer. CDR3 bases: TGCAGTGCTCGACAGGGGGACGAGCAGTACTTC. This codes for CSARQGDEQYF.